The entry below describes one T cell receptor (beta chain). V lost 7 bases and J lost 3, with 16 bases in between. The CDR3 is 15 amino acids. Germline V CDR1 and CDR2: MNHNS, SASEGT. The PCR made use of 60 Vbeta and 13 Jbeta primers. Some clones are missing from TCRdb's copy, which holds only in-frame ones; the method was immunoSEQ multiplex PCR. The data contain 150,000 to 200,000 clones, around 75% of them singletons. This entry comes from a study of cytomegalovirus exposure and HLA in healthy donors. Sequencing was performed on PBMCs. The sequence came from a woman in her twenties or thirties in good health and CMV-seropositive. V usage is TRBV6-1 and J usage is TRBJ2-1; possible D gene TRBD1, 5 bases. The CDR3, as DNA: TGTGCCAGCACTTTTAGACAGAAAAACTACAATGAGCAGTTCTTC. This encodes CASTFRQKNYNEQFF.